This T cell receptor beta chain was documented in a study of blood T cell repertoires in COVID-19. Study-level information: Acute and convalescent COVID-19 samples came from the United States, Italy and Spain. PBMCs, B-cell-depleted T cells, or T cells provided the cDNA or gDNA that made up the material.

Per the study methods: Amplifying reference gene primers gave estimates of nucleated cell counts. Generated by immunoSEQ multiplex PCR, the TCRdb table keeps only in-frame clones and is missing some. The V and J calls and the clone size are those of that table, but D and trimming were determined from the DNA. The repertoire holds tens of thousands of clones, 80% to 90% seen once, with over 8.5% in the top ten. This clone was counted once. V dropped 7 bases and J dropped 3 bases, with 17 bases sitting between them. The CDR3 consists of 15 residues. From germline, CDR1 is KGHDR and CDR2 SFDVKD. The sequenced sample consisted of peripheral blood. The chain recombines TRBV24-1 with TRBJ2-5, with a possible D match to TRBD2 (6 bases). This receptor was obtained from a man older than 75 with acute or convalescent COVID-19. The CDR3 region is CATSPGGKAKETQYF. DNA for the CDR3: TGTGCCACCAGCCCCGGGGGAAAGGCTAAAGAGACCCAGTACTTC.